The 23 T cell receptor beta chains below all came from one sample that was sequenced in a study of shared clonotypes between healthy human individuals. Repertoires were generated with immunoSEQ multiplex PCR, while TCRdb's copy carries only in-frame clones and drops some. The repertoire holds some 1 million clones, with around 74% as singletons. Sequencing used memory CD4+ T cells sorted from blood. As for subset: CD45RA-negative fraction. All receptors come from a man in his late teens or twenties in good health.

The chain employs TRBV11-2 and TRBJ1-1; no definite D call. Germline V CDR1 and CDR2: SGHAT, FQNNGV. CDR3 length: 13 amino acids. V dropped 5 bases and J dropped 0 bases, with 7 bases sitting between them. The DNA of the CDR3 is TGTGCCAGCAGCCCCCACCTGAACACTGAAGCTTTCTTT. It is translated as CASSPHLNTEAFF.

This rearrangement joins TRBV19 to TRBJ1-6, with TRBD1 matching 9 bases. CDR1 is LNHDA, CDR2 SQIVND, per germline (reference sequence). The CDR3 covers 15 residues. Trimming at V came to 10 bases and at J to 9 bases, leaving 13 bases not matched to a gene. CDR3: CATKFGTGTLSPLHF. Here the CDR3 DNA reads TGTGCCACAAAATTTGGGACAGGGACTCTTTCACCCCTCCACTTT.

This chain connects TRBV7-9 to TRBJ1-6, with a possible D match to TRBD1 (6 bases). The V gene's germline CDR1 is SEHNR and CDR2 FQNEAQ (reference sequence). This CDR3 is 17 amino acids long. V lost 5 bases, J lost 4 bases, and 18 bases lay in between. This CDR3 is CASSPRAGARYNSPLHF. The CDR3 bases are TGTGCCAGCAGCCCACGAGCGGGGGCGCGGTATAATTCACCCCTCCACTTT.

V and J are TRBV10-3 and TRBJ2-3; either TRBD1 or TRBD2 may fit D (6 bases each). This CDR3 contains 11 residues. Trimming took off 11 bases at V and 6 bases at J, with 12 bases between the two ends. Germline lookup yields CDR1 ENHRY and CDR2 SYGVKD. The CDR3 DNA sequence: TGTGCCTCGGGGGCGCACGATACGCAGTATTTT. This encodes CASGAHDTQYF.

There are a few counts of this clone. The sample has other DNA sequences that encode this CDR3 too. This sequence joins TRBV7-9 and TRBJ1-6, with a weak D call TRBD1 (6 bases). The germline CDR1 and CDR2 sequences are SEHNR and FQNEAQ (reference sequence). This CDR3 spans 13 amino acids. V was shortened by 1 base and J by 10 bases, with 8 bases between the two germline ends. CDR3 protein: CASSLDGGSPLHF. In DNA, the CDR3 is TGTGCCAGCAGCTTAGACGGGGGCTCACCCCTCCACTTT.

V is TRBV4-3 and J is TRBJ2-4; D may be TRBD2 (6 bases). The germline V gene encodes CDR1 LGHNA and CDR2 YSLEER. V dropped 1 base and J dropped 4 bases, with 11 bases sitting between them. The CDR3 extends over 15 amino acids. The CDR3 nucleotides read TGCGCCAGCAGCCAAGCAGCGGGTGGAAAAAACATTCAGTACTTC. It translates to CASSQAAGGKNIQYF.

With regard to this clone: This may be a read error: a much more frequent sequence differs by one nucleotide. The CDR3 reads CASSPDSNYGYTF. CDR3 nucleotides: TGTGCCAGCAGCCCGGACAGTAACTATGGCTACACCTTC. The chain couples TRBV4-2 to TRBJ1-2; TRBD1 is a possible D gene (6 bases). The CDR3 covers 13 residues. Per the germline V gene, CDR1 is LGHNA and CDR2 is YNFKEQ. V gave up 4 bases and J gave up 1 base, with 7 bases separating them.

This chain uses TRBV5-5 with TRBJ2-5; 8 bases fit TRBD2. V lost 4 bases to trimming and J lost 5 bases; unmatched junction nucleotides: 13. Germline V gene lookup returns CDR1 SGHKS and CDR2 YYEKEE (reference sequence). The CDR3 totals 16 residues. CDR3 residues: CASSRTSLAGGETQYF. In nucleotides, the CDR3 is TGTGCCAGCAGCCGGACTAGTCTGGCGGGGGGTGAGACCCAGTACTTC.

The chain couples TRBV5-1 to TRBJ1-5; TRBD1 is a possible D gene (5 bases). CDR1 is SGHRS and CDR2 is YFSETQ in the germline V gene. The CDR3 has 13 residues. V was clipped by 1 base and J by 6 bases, with 8 bases between them. CDR3 nucleotide sequence: TGCGCCAGCAGCTTGTTAGGGACTCAGCCCCAGCATTTT. It is translated as CASSLLGTQPQHF.

The chain couples TRBV5-6 to TRBJ2-5; D possibly corresponds to TRBD1 (5 bases). Germline CDR1 SGHDT, CDR2 YYEEEE. This CDR3 comprises 13 residues. The germline V and J ends were trimmed by 4 bases and 2 bases, with 9 bases remaining between them. CDR3 region: CASSRQIQETQYF. CDR3 coding DNA: TGTGCCAGCAGCCGACAGATTCAAGAGACCCAGTACTTC.

The chain uses TRBV5-4 and TRBJ2-5, with a tentative D call TRBD1 (8 bases). CDR3 size: 15 residues. Germline lookup yields CDR1 SGHNT and CDR2 YYREEE (reference sequence). V gave up 4 bases and J gave up 2 bases, with 15 bases separating them. CDR3 sequence: CASSTGGGKQETQYF. The CDR3 DNA sequence: TGTGCCAGCAGCACAGGGGGGGGAAAGCAAGAGACCCAGTACTTC.

This clone was observed at least ten times. The J gene is TRBJ2-2, the V gene TRBV6-1; D may match TRBD1 or TRBD2 (5 bases each). Germline lookup yields CDR1 MNHNS and CDR2 SASEGT. The CDR3 is 15 amino acids. The V end was cut by 2 bases, the J end by 7 bases, with 14 bases between. The DNA of the CDR3 is TGTGCCAGCAGTGAACTCGGGACCCTTGGCGGGGAGCTGTTTTTT. Translation: CASSELGTLGGELFF.

As concerns this clone: The sample contains more than one DNA sequence encoding this CDR3. The chain has TRBV6-4 and TRBJ2-2; possible D gene TRBD1, 5 bases. CDR1 and CDR2 (germline): MRHNA, SNTAGT. This CDR3 is 14 amino acids long. V gave up 6 bases and J gave up 1 base, with 9 bases separating them. CDR3 sequence: CASRGQGNTGELFF. The DNA of the CDR3 is TGTGCCAGCAGAGGGCAGGGGAACACCGGGGAGCTGTTTTTT.

Turning to this clone: This sample includes further DNA sequences coding for the same CDR3. This chain joins TRBV28 and TRBJ2-1, with 9 bases matching TRBD1. The CDR3 extends over 15 amino acids. J was trimmed by 2 bases and V by 4 bases; bases with no gene match: 3. Germline lookup yields CDR1 MDHEN and CDR2 SYDVKM. This chain's CDR3 is CASSSTGGTYNEQFF. The CDR3 bases are TGTGCCAGCAGTTCGACAGGGGGGACCTACAATGAGCAGTTCTTC.

This chain links TRBV27 with TRBJ1-4, with TRBD1 as a possible D gene (5 bases). The CDR3 extends over 12 amino acids. Per the germline V gene, CDR1 is MNHEY and CDR2 is SMNVEV (reference sequence). Trimming shortened V by 7 bases and J by 4 bases, and 7 bases separated the two germline ends. The CDR3 reads CASKGINEKLFF. As DNA, the CDR3 is TGTGCCAGCAAGGGGATTAATGAAAAACTGTTTTTT.

V is TRBV5-6 and J is TRBJ2-1; D ambiguous. The CDR3 has 11 residues. Germline V CDR1 and CDR2: SGHDT, YYEEEE. Trimming stripped 8 bases from V and 7 bases from J, with 10 bases between. The CDR3 region is CASLLGNEQFF. The CDR3 DNA reads TGTGCCAGTCTGCTGGGAAATGAGCAGTTCTTC. Combining the CDR3 with reference TRBV5-6 and TRBJ2-1 gives the whole variable domain DAGVTQSPTHLIKTRGQQVTLRCSPKSGHDTVSWYQQALGQGPQFIFQYYEEEERQRGNFPDRFSGHQFPNYSSELNVNALLLGDSALYLCASLLGNEQFFGPGTRLTVL.

Turning to this clone: This may be a read error, as it is one base from a much larger clone. Other DNA variants within this sample encode the same CDR3. The chain links TRBV9 to TRBJ1-5; 8 bases fit TRBD1. CDR1 is SGDLS and CDR2 is YYNGEE in the germline V gene. CDR3 length: 15 amino acids. CDR3 coding DNA: TGTGCCAGCAGCGTGGATGGACAGGGCAATCAGCCCCAACATTTT. As protein: CASSVDGQGNQPQHF. Full variable domain (missing parts from reference TRBV9 and TRBJ1-5): DSGVTQTPKHLITATGQRVTLRCSPRSGDLSVYWYQQSLDQGLQFLIQYYNGEERAKGNILERFSAQQFPDLHSELNLSSLELGDSALYFCASSVDGQGNQPQHFGDGTRLSIL.

Points on this clone: The sample contains more than one DNA sequence encoding this CDR3. V and J are TRBV5-1 and TRBJ1-2, with TRBD1 matching over 11 bases. J was trimmed by 2 bases and V by 4 bases; bases with no gene match: 4. This CDR3 region has 15 residues. In germline, CDR1 is SGHRS, CDR2 YFSETQ. The CDR3 bases are TGCGCCAGCAGCCCCGGGACAGGGGGAAACTATGGCTACACCTTC. Protein: CASSPGTGGNYGYTF.

The chain uses TRBV7-3 and TRBJ2-3; D tentatively reads TRBD1 or TRBD2 (6 bases each). The CDR3 totals 16 residues. V lost 5 bases, J lost 7 bases, and 22 bases lay in between. Germline CDR1 and CDR2: SGHTA and FQGTGA. DNA of the CDR3: TGTGCCAGCAGCCTGGGCTCGGGGGCCGGCACGAATACGCAGTATTTT. It codes for CASSLGSGAGTNTQYF.

The rearrangement joins TRBV4-1 to TRBJ1-5; 9 nucleotides match TRBD1. V lost 4 bases, J lost 3 bases, and 16 bases stayed unmatched. The CDR3 loop spans 19 amino acids. Germline V CDR1 and CDR2: MGHRA, YSYEKL. This chain's CDR3 is CASSPGVVGTGGINQPQHF. CDR3 DNA sequence: TGCGCCAGCAGCCCAGGGGTCGTAGGAACAGGGGGCATCAATCAGCCCCAGCATTTT.

This clone was observed a few times. This chain connects TRBV7-2 to TRBJ1-2; D is unclear. Germline CDR1 reads SGHTA; CDR2 reads FQGNSA. V shed 5 bases and J shed 4 bases, with 11 bases lying between them. This CDR3 is built from 13 residues. The CDR3 bases are TGTGCCAGCAGCACCCAGCTCCCCTATGGCTACACCTTC. Translating it yields CASSTQLPYGYTF.

The rearrangement uses TRBV30 and TRBJ2-5, with 7 bases matching TRBD2. This CDR3 region has 13 residues. With 4 bases clipped from V and 5 bases from J, the junction kept 7 bases outside the gene matches. CDR1 GTSNPN and CDR2 SVGIG come from the germline V gene (reference sequence). The CDR3 reads CAWTGGSTETQYF. The CDR3 coding sequence is TGTGCCTGGACCGGCGGGAGCACGGAGACCCAGTACTTC.

This clone was picked up one time. This may come from a read error, since a much larger clone is one base off. The sample contains more than one DNA sequence encoding this CDR3. This chain links TRBV4-1 with TRBJ2-7; D is possibly TRBD1 (6 bases). The CDR3 has 14 residues. CDR1 is MGHRA, CDR2 YSYEKL, per germline. The CDR3 region is CASSHPGQPYEQYF. The CDR3 region has the DNA TGCGCTAGCAGCCACCCCGGACAGCCCTACGAGCAGTACTTC.